This T cell receptor (beta chain) is drawn from a study of monozygotic twins with inflammatory bowel disease. Whole-blood total RNA was extracted without T cell sorting. Per the germline V gene, CDR1 is SNHLY and CDR2 is FYNNEI. The CDR3 sequence is 15 residues long. Following a re-call of the 5' RACE reads, TCRdb has one entry per CDR3 protein and lacks DNA. This repertoire includes some 300,000 distinct CDR3 sequences. This chain uses TRBV2 with TRBJ2-7; lacking DNA, the TRBD2 call made by TCRdb goes unchecked. This receptor was identified in a human donor with ulcerative colitis or Crohn's disease, or a healthy co-twin of an affected twin (not recorded which). The sample taken for sequencing was blood. The CDR3 loop is CASSGGGLVRSEQYF.